The clone carrying this T cell receptor beta chain was picked up a small number of times. This sample stems from a study of shared clonotypes between healthy human individuals. Germline assignment: CDR1 MDHEN and CDR2 SYDVKM. The V gene lost 2 bases and the J gene lost 4 bases, with 9 bases spanning the gap. CDR3 size: 15 residues. Sequenced by immunoSEQ multiplex PCR; TCRdb stores in-frame clones only, minus some. Of more than 1 million clones detected, 78% appear once; the ten largest clones hold approximately 0.5%. This clonotype originated in a man aged 18 to 29 in good health. Some clones in this sample may be carry-over from other donors' samples. The chain recombines TRBV28 with TRBJ1-6; D is ambiguous. Sequencing used memory CD4+ T cells from PBMCs. Subset in this sample: CD45RA-negative fraction. The CDR3 nucleotides are TGTGCCAGCAGTTTAGGCAGGACGTATAATTCACCCCTCCACTTT. This encodes CASSLGRTYNSPLHF.